This paragraph reports one T cell receptor (beta chain). The sample originates from a study of blood T cell repertoires in COVID-19. Using immunoSEQ multiplex PCR, the repertoire was profiled, and TCRdb retains in-frame clones only, with some absent. Of over 85,000 clones in the sample, more than 75% are singletons; the top ten hold around 4.3%. This clonotype was sampled from a human donor in a cohort sampled during active COVID-19. Sequencing was done on a sample of peripheral blood.

DNA for the CDR3: TGTGCCAGCAGCACTCGGAGCCCCAGAGGGAGTGAGCAGTTCTTC. It is translated as CASSTRSPRGSEQFF. The V call is TRBV11-2, the J call TRBJ2-1, with D possibly matching TRBD2 (5 bases). The germline V and J ends were trimmed by 5 bases and 9 bases, with 20 bases remaining between them. Per germline, CDR1 SGHAT and CDR2 FQNNGV. This CDR3 comprises 15 residues.